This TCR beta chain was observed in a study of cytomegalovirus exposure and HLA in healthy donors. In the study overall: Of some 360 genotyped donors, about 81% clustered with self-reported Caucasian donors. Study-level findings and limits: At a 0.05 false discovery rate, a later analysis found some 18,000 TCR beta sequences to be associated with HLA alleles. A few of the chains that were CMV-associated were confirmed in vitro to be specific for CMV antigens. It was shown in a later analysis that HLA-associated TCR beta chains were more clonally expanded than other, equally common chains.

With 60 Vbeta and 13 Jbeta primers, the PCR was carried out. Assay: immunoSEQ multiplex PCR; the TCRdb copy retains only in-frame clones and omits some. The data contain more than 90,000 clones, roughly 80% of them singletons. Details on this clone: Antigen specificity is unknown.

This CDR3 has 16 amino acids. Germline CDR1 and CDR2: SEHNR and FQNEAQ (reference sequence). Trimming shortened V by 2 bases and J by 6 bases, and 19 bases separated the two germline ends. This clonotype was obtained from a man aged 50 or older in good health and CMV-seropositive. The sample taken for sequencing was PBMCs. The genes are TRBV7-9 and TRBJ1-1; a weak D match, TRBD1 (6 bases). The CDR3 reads CASSLSGPGAQSEAFF. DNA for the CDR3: TGTGCCAGCAGCTTATCAGGCCCAGGGGCGCAGTCTGAAGCTTTCTTT.